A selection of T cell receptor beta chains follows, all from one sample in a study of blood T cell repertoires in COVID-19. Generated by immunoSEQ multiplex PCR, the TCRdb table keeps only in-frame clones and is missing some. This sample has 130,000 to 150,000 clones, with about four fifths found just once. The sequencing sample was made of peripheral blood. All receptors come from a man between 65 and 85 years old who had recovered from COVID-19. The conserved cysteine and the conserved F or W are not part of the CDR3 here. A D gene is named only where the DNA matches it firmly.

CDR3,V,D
ASSNVAGVYEQY,TRBV19,TRBD2
ASRTHRGEAEAF,TRBV13,TRBD1
ASGLLTGQINQETQY,TRBV12-5,TRBD1
ASSLGLAFSYNEQF,TRBV4-1,TRBD2
ATSRDRGKNTEAF,TRBV15,NA
ASSYPTGGNQPQH,TRBV6-2/TRBV6-3,NA
ASSPFLRGLIDGYT,TRBV4-2,TRBD1
ASSGSGNSGNTIY,TRBV9,NA
ASSLTGNSNQPQH,TRBV5-1,NA
ASSPPGQLNEKLF,TRBV18,NA
ASSNSHAPYNEQF,TRBV5-4,NA
ASSYRRREDTQY,TRBV6-6,NA
ASTGLAGADGANVLT,TRBV10-2,TRBD2
ASSLSTTGRTDTQY,TRBV27,TRBD1
ASSYGGSADTQY,TRBV5-1,NA
ASSKGGSLGYEQY,TRBV7-2,NA
ASSLRAGEQY,TRBV11-2,NA
ASSYSDRGENQPQH,TRBV6-5,TRBD1
ASRGGANSYNEQF,TRBV3-1/TRBV3-2,NA
ASSSQDFWYQETQY,TRBV28,NA
ASSQAPDSSPGDTQY,TRBV4-1,NA
ASSPDTYNEQF,TRBV6-4,NA
ASISAGGTYEQY,TRBV6-6,TRBD2
ASSIGLGGGPLRDTQY,TRBV19,TRBD2
SVDAGSYEQY,TRBV29-1,NA
ASSDRVMSYNEQF,TRBV6-5,TRBD1
ASSLSADTQY,TRBV9,NA
ASSWAGGYSYEQY,TRBV5-1,TRBD2
ATTAQQNEKLF,TRBV19,NA
ASSVGEAFNEKLF,TRBV9,NA
ASSLAPRTGAGYT,TRBV7-2,TRBD1
ASSLGIRDTGTQY,TRBV7-2,NA
ASSGLAGGPHSYEQY,TRBV6-2/TRBV6-3,TRBD2
ASSDVRQEQF,TRBV6-1,NA
ASSLGQGTSTDTQY,TRBV5-8,TRBD1
ASSGFLAVTYEQY,TRBV6-2/TRBV6-3,TRBD2
ASSIPLQRAPNYGYT,TRBV19,NA
ASSKIQGGPSWNEQF,TRBV5-4,TRBD1
ASSYRQGAGSPLH,TRBV6-5,TRBD1
AWSDPGPLYEQY,TRBV30,NA
AWSRDSITEAF,TRBV30,TRBD1
ASSLELRMVHNEQF,TRBV27,NA
ASSRLGAGAPADTQY,TRBV7-6,NA
ASRGDRVATGELF,TRBV7-3,TRBD1
ASSPAEGYEQY,TRBV18,NA
ASSAQSPYNEQF,TRBV25-1,NA
ASSIGLADYEQY,TRBV19,TRBD2
ATGLVPTEAF,TRBV19,NA
SVEESGTTNEKLF,TRBV29-1,NA
SVLPPSTNYGYT,TRBV29-1,NA
AWSVGTGGKAF,TRBV30,NA
ASTRDPLNTEAF,TRBV19,NA
AISEFFGTGGHYEQY,TRBV10-3,TRBD1